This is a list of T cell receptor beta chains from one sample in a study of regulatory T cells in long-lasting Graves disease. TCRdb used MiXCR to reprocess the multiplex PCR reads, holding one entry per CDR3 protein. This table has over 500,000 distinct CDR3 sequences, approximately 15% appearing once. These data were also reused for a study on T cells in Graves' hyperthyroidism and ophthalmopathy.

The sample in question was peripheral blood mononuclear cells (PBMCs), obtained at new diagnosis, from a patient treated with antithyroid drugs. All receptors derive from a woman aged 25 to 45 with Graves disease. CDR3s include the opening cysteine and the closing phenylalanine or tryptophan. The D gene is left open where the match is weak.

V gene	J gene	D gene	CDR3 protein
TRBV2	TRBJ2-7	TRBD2	CASRTRLAVDYEQYF
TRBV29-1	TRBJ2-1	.	CSTRGGSGSTPYNEQFF
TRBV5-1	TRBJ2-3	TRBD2	CASSARLASSTDTQYF
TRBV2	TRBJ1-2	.	CASRGVTVSGYTF
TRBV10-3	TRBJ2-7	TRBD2	CATGGEGNSGEQYF
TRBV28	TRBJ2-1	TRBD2	CASSSRGSGSWNEQFF
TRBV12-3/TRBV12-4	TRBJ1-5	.	CASSPGLNQPQHF
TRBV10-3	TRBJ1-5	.	CAISGYSNQPQHF
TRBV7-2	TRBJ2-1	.	CASSLGGLEQFF
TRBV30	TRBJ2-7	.	CAWRVGDYSYEQYF
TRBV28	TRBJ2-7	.	CASSYGGRTSTYEQYF
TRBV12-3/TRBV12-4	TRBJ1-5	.	CASSLSLAPNQPQHF
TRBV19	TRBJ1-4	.	CASSILTGGPEKLFF
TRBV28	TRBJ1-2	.	CASSSGRHGYTF
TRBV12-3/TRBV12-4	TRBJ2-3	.	CASLSDTDTQYF
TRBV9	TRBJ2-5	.	CASSARGGSQETQYF
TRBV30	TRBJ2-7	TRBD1	CAWSRDSMVYEQYF
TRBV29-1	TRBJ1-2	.	CSVAGTGNNYGYTF
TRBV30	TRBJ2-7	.	CAWSPRWTRGRYEQYF
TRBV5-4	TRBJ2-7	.	CASSLDGTRRSSYEQYF
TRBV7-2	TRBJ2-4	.	CASSSVAPSENIQYF
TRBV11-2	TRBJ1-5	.	CASSLTQGSQPQHF
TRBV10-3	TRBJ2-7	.	CAISIDLYEQYF
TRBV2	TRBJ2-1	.	CASSDWGSSYNEQFF
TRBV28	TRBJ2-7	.	CASEGGGYEQYF
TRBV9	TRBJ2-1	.	CASSGEAHGALSYNEQFF
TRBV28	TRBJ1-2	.	CASSLGGFHYGYTF
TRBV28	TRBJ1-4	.	CASSYLQGASQKLFF
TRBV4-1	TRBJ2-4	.	CASSLSPGVDKNIQYF
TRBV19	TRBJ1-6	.	CASSLLQGGYSPLHF
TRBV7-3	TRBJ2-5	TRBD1	CASSLRTGGRSGETQYF
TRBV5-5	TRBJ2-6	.	CASSWGRITGANVLTF